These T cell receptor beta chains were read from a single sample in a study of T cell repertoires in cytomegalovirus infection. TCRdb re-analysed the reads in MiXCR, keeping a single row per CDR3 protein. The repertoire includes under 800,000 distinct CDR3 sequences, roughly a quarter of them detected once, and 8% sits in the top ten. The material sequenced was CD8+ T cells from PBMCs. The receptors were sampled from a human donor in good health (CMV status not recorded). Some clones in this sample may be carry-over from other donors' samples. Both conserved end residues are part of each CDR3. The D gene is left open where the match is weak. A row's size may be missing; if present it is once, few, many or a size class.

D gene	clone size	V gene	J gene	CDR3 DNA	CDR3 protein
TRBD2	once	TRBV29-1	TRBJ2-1	TGCAGCGGAGCGGGGAGCTCCTACAATGAGCAGTTCTTC	CSGAGSSYNEQFF
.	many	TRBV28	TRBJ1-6	TGTGCCAGCAGTTCAAGGGGACCTTACAAATTTTCACCCCTCCACTTT	CASSSRGPYKFSPLHF
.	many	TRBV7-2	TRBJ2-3	TGTGCCAGCAGCCCCTGGGACACACACACAGATACGCAGTATTTT	CASSPWDTHTDTQYF
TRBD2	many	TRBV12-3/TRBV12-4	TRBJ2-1	TGTGCCAGCAGTCCTATATTAGCGGGGGCCTACAATGAGCAGTTCTTC	CASSPILAGAYNEQFF
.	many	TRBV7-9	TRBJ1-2	TGTGCCAGCAGCTTAGGGACAGTCTATGGCTACACCTTC	CASSLGTVYGYTF
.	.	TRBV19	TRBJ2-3	TGTGCCAGTACCTACCGTGGCCCGGAAGGTACAGATACGCAGTATTTT	CASTYRGPEGTDTQYF
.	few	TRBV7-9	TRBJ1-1	TGTGCCAGCAGCCTAACAATTGGGACCTCGAGGGGCACTGAAGCTTTCTTT	CASSLTIGTSRGTEAFF
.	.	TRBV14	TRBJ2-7	TGTGCCAGCAGCCAATATTCAGCGACCAGATACTACGAGCAGTACTTC	CASSQYSATRYYEQYF
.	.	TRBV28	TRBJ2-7	TGTGCCAACAGTCAAGCAGCTGGGGAGCAGTACTTC	CANSQAAGEQYF
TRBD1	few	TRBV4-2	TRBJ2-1	TGTGCCAGCAGCCAAACCACCGGGACAGGGGGCGAGGATGAGCAGTTCTTC	CASSQTTGTGGEDEQFF
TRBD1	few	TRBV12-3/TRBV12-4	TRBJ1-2	TGTGCCAGCAGCCCGGACAGGGTGGGTGATGGCTACACCTTC	CASSPDRVGDGYTF
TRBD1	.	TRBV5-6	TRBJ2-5	TGTGCCAGCAGCCTCCCCCCGGGACAGGGGGCTTATGAGACCCAGTACTTC	CASSLPPGQGAYETQYF
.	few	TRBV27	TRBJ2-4	TGTGCCAGCAGTTTATCACGGACAGCCTTTGCGAGAGACATTCAGTACTTC	CASSLSRTAFARDIQYF
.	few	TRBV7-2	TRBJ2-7	TGTGCCAGCAGCTCCGACAGGCAGCGGTACGAGCAGTACTTC	CASSSDRQRYEQYF
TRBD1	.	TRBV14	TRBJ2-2	TGTGCCAGCAGCCAAGATTTCCAGGGGGTGTATTCCGGGGAGCTGTTTTTT	CASSQDFQGVYSGELFF
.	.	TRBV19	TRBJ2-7	TGTGCCAGTAGTTCCTCGAGTGGAGCGAGCGAGCAGTACTTC	CASSSSSGASEQYF
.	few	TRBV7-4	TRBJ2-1	TGTGCCAGCACTCAGGGAAGGGTCGATGAGCAGTTCTTC	CASTQGRVDEQFF
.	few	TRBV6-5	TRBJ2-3	TGTGCCAGCAGGGGGGGGGCGGGATTCACAGATACGCAGTATTTT	CASRGGAGFTDTQYF